The rows below give T cell receptor beta chains drawn from one sample of a study of long-term antiretroviral therapy in people with HIV. Assay: immunoSEQ multiplex PCR; the TCRdb copy retains only in-frame clones and omits some. The data contain under 45,000 clones, 80% to 90% of them singletons. The specimen comprised unsorted PBMCs, sampled 1.2 years after starting antiretroviral therapy. The receptors originated from a woman in her forties or fifties with HIV. Each CDR3 is given with its conserved first and last residue. The order of the fields is J gene, clone size, V gene, D gene, CDR3 DNA, CDR3 protein. A D gene is named only where the DNA matches it firmly. Expanded clones get a size class; other rows say once, few or many, or leave the size out.

>TRBJ2-7|NA|TRBV19|NA
TGTGCCAGTAGTATCGGCCCCTACGAGCAGTACTTC
CASSIGPYEQYF
>TRBJ1-2|few|TRBV15|TRBD1
TGTGCCACCACCAAGGACAGGGGCTATGGCTACACCTTC
CATTKDRGYGYTF
>TRBJ2-7|NA|TRBV19|NA
TGTGCCAGTAGTTTGAGGGCAGGATACGAGCAGTACTTC
CASSLRAGYEQYF
>TRBJ1-1|NA|TRBV28|TRBD1
TGTGCCAGCACGGGACAGTTCACTGAAGCTTTCTTT
CASTGQFTEAFF
>TRBJ1-6|few|TRBV7-8|NA
TGTGCCAGCAGCTTAGTGGGGAACTCACCCCTCCACTTT
CASSLVGNSPLHF
>TRBJ1-3|NA|TRBV4-1|NA
TGCGCCAGCAGCCAAAGTGAGGGACCCGGAAACACCATATATTTT
CASSQSEGPGNTIYF
>TRBJ1-2|NA|TRBV5-4|TRBD1
TGTGCCAGCAGCTTGGGGGGACAGGCGTTAGCTAACTATGGCTACACCTTC
CASSLGGQALANYGYTF
>TRBJ2-7|few|TRBV4-2|TRBD1
TGTGCCAGCAGCCTCCGGACAGGGAGCTCCTACGAGCAGTACTTC
CASSLRTGSSYEQYF
>TRBJ2-2|NA|TRBV11-3|NA
TGTGCCAGCAGCCGATACACCGGGGAGCTGTTTTTT
CASSRYTGELFF
>TRBJ1-1|NA|TRBV7-8|NA
TGTGCCAGCAGCTACGTCGGCTTTCTCAAGGGGGGTGAAGCTTTCTTT
CASSYVGFLKGGEAFF
>TRBJ2-1|NA|TRBV5-1|NA
TGCGCCAGCAGTTGGGGGAGCTCCTACAATGAGCAGTTCTTC
CASSWGSSYNEQFF
>TRBJ1-2|NA|TRBV7-9|NA
TGTGCCAGCAGCCCGATACCCCGTCGATCCTATGGCTACACCTTC
CASSPIPRRSYGYTF
>TRBJ2-7|few|TRBV7-9|TRBD2
TGTGCCAGCAGACCAACCGGGACTAGCGGGGGAGGCGAGCAGTACTTC
CASRPTGTSGGGEQYF
>TRBJ1-3|once|TRBV6-5|NA
TGTGCCAGCAGCAACCAGGGGCTCGGAAACACCATATATTTT
CASSNQGLGNTIYF
>TRBJ1-1|NA|TRBV5-6|NA
TGTGCCAGCAAACGGGACGGGGCGGTCACTGAAGCTTTCTTT
CASKRDGAVTEAFF
>TRBJ2-7|NA|TRBV11-2|NA
TGTGCCAGCAGCTTAGAGGCCATTTCTTACGAGCAGTACTTC
CASSLEAISYEQYF
>TRBJ2-3|NA|TRBV5-1|NA
TGCGCCAGCAGCCCCCTGGACACTTCTAGGGCGCAGTATTTT
CASSPLDTSRAQYF
>TRBJ1-1|NA|TRBV10-3|NA
TGTGCCATCTCTGAGGGCAGGGATGCCACTGAAGCTTTCTTT
CAISEGRDATEAFF
>TRBJ1-1|NA|TRBV5-1|NA
TGCGCCAGCAGGAATGCGGGGATCCCTGAAGCTTTCTTT
CASRNAGIPEAFF
>TRBJ1-2|NA|TRBV10-2|TRBD1
TGCGCCAGCAGTGAGGGCGGGACAGGGACTAACTATGGCTACACCTTC
CASSEGGTGTNYGYTF
>TRBJ2-1|NA|TRBV6-1|TRBD2
TGTGCCAGCAGTGAAGCCACTTTACTAGCGGGGTACAATGAGCAGTTCTTC
CASSEATLLAGYNEQFF
>TRBJ1-3|NA|TRBV7-2|TRBD1
TGTGCCAGCAGCTTGTTGAGGAACAGGGGGCTGGGAAACACCATATATTTT
CASSLLRNRGLGNTIYF
>TRBJ1-4|NA|TRBV2|NA
TGTGCCAGCAGTGAAGCGTCCCAGGTAGACGGGAATGAAAAACTGTTTTTT
CASSEASQVDGNEKLFF
>TRBJ1-2|NA|TRBV7-2|NA
TGTGCCAGCAGCTTAGGGGTTGGAGCTAACTATGGCTACACCTTC
CASSLGVGANYGYTF
>TRBJ1-1|NA|TRBV30|TRBD1
TGTGCCTGGAGTGTACGAAGGGGACAGGGGACTGAAGCTTTCTTT
CAWSVRRGQGTEAFF